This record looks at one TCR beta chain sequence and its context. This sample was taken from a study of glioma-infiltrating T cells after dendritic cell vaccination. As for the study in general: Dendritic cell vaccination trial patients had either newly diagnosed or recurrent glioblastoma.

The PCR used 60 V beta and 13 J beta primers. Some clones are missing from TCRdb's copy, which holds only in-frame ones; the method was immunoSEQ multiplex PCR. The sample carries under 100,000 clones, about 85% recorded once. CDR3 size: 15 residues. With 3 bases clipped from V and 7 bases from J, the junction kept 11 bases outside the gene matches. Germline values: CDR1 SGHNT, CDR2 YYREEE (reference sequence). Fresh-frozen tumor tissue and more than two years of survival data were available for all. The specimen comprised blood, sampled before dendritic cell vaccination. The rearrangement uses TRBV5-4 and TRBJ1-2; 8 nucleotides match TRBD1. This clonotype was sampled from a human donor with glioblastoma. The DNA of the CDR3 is TGTGCCAGCAGCTCTAGGACAGGGCAAGGTGGTGGCTACACCTTC. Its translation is CASSSRTGQGGGYTF.